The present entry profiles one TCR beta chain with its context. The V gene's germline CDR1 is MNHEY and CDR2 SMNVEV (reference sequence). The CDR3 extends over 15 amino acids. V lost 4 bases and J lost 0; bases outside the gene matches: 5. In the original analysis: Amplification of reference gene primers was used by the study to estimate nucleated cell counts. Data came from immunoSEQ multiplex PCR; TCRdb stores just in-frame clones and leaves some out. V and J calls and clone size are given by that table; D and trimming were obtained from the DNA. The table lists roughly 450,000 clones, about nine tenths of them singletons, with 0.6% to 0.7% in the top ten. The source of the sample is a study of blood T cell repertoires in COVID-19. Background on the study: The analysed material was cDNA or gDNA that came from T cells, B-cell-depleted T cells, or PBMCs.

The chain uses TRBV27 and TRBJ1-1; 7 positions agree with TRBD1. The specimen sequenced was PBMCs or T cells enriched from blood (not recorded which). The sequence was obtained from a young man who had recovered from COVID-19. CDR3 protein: CASSSQGFVNTEAFF. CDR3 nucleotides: TGTGCCAGCAGTTCACAGGGGTTCGTGAACACTGAAGCTTTCTTT.